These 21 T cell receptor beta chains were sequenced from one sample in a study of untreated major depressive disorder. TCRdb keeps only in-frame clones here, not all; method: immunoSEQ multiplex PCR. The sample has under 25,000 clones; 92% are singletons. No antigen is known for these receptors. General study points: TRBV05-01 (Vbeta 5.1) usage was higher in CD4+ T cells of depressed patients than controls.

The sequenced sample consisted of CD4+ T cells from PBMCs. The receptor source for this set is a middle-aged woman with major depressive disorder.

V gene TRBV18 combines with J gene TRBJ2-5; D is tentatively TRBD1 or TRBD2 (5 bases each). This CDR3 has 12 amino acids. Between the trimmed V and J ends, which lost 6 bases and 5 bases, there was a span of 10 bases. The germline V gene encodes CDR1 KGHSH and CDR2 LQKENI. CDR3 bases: TGTGCCAGCTCCGTTTGGGGGGAGACCCAGTACTTC. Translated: CASSVWGETQYF.

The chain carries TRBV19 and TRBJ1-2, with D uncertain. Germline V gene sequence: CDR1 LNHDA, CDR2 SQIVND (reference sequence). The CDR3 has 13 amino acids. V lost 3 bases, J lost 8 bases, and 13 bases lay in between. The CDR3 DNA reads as TGTGCCAGTAGTATTTTCCGCGGGGAGGGCTACACCTTC. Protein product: CASSIFRGEGYTF.

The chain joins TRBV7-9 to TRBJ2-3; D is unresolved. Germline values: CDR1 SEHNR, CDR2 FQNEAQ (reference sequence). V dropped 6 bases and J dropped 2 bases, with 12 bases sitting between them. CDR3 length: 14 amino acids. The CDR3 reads CASSISRNTDTQYF. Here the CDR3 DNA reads TGTGCCAGCAGTATCTCTCGGAACACAGATACGCAGTATTTT.

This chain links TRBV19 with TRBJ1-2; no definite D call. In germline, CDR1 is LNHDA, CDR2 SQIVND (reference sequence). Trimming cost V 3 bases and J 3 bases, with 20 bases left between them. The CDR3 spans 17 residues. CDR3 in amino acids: CASSMKQAPWLDYGYTF. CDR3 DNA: TGTGCCAGTAGTATGAAGCAGGCACCCTGGTTGGACTATGGCTACACCTTC.

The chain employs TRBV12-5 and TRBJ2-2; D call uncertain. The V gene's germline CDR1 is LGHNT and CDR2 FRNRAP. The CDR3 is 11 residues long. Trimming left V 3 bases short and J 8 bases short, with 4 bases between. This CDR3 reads CASGLAGELFF. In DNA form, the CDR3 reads TGTGCTAGTGGTTTAGCTGGGGAGCTGTTTTTT.

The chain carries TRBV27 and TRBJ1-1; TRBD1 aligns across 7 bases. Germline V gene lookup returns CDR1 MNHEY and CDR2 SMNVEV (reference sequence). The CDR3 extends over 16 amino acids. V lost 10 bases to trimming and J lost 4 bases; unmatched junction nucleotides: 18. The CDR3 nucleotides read TGTGCCACCAGACCCCACAGGGGTTTCGAGAGCACTGAAGCTTTCTTT. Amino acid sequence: CATRPHRGFESTEAFF.

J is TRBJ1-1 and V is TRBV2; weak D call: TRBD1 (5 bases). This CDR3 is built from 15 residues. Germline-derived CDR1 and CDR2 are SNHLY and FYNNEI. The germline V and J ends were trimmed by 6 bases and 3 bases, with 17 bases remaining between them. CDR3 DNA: TGTGCCAGCAGAGTAAATAGCGGGGGGTACACTGAAGCTTTCTTT. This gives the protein CASRVNSGGYTEAFF.

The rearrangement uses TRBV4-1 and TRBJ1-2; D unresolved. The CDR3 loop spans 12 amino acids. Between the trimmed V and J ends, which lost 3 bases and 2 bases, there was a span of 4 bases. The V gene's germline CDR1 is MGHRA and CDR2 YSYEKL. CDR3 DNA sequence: TGCGCCAGCAGCCACGAAAACTATGGCTACACCTTC. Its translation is CASSHENYGYTF.

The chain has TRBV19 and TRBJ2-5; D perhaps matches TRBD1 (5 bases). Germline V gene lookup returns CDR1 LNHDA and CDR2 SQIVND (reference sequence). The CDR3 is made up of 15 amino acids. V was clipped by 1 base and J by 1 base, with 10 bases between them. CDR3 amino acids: CASSIAPGPQETQYF. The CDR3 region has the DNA TGTGCCAGTAGTATAGCCCCAGGGCCCCAAGAGACCCAGTACTTC.

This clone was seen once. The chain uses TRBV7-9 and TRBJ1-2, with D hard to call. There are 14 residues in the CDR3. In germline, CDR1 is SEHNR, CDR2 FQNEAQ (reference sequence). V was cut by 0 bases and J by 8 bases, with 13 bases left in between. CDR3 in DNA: TGTGCCAGCAGCTTAGCGGGCGGGATGGACGGCTACACCTTC. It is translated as CASSLAGGMDGYTF.

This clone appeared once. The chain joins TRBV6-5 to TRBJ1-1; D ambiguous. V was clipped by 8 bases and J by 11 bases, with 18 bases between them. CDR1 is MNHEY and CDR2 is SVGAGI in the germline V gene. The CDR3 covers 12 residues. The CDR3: CASGQGAEGAFF. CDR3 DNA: TGTGCCAGCGGCCAAGGAGCTGAAGGGGCTTTCTTT.

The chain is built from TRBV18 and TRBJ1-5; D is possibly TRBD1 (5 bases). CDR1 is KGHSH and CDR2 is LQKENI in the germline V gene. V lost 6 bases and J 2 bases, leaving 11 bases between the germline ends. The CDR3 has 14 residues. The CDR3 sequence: CASSGGGGNQPQHF. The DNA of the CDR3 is TGTGCCAGCTCGGGGGGAGGTGGCAATCAGCCCCAGCATTTT.

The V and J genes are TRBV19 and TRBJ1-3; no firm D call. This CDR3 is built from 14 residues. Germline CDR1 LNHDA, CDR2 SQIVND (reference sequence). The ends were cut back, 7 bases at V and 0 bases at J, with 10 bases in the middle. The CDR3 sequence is CASKFISSGNTIYF. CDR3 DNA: TGTGCCAGTAAATTTATAAGCTCTGGAAACACCATATATTTT.

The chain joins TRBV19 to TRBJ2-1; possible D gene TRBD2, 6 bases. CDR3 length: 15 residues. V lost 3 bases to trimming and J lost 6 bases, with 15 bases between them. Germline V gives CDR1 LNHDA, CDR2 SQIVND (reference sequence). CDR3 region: CASSIQRAAPNEQFF. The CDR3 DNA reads TGTGCCAGTAGTATCCAGCGGGCAGCCCCCAATGAGCAGTTCTTC.

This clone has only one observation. CDR3 nucleotide sequence: TGTGCCAGCACCTCCTGGGATTCCACTGTAGGAGCTTTCTTT. It codes for CASTSWDSTVGAFF. The V and J genes are TRBV5-4 and TRBJ1-1; D gene ambiguous. The CDR3 runs to 14 residues. Trimming cost V 6 bases and J 10 bases, with 22 bases left between them. Germline loops: CDR1 SGHNT, CDR2 YYREEE (reference sequence).

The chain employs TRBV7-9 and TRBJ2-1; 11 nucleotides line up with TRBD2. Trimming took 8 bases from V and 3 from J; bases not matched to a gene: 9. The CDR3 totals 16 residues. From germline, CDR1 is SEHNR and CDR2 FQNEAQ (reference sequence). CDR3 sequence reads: CASQPGLAEGYNEQFF. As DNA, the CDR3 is TGTGCCAGCCAGCCGGGACTAGCGGAGGGCTACAATGAGCAGTTCTTC.

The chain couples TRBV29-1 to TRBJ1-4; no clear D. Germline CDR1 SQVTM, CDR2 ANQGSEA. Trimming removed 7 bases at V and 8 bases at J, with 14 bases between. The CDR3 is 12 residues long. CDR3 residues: CSGSDLGEKLFF. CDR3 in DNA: TGCAGCGGTTCCGACCTAGGAGAAAAACTGTTTTTT.

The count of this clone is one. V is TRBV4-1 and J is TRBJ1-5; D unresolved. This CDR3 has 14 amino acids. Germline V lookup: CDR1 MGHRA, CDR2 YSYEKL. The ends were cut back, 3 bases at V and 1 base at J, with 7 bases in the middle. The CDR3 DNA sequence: TGCGCCAGCAGCCAGGGTTTCAGCAATCAGCCCCAGCATTTT. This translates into CASSQGFSNQPQHF.

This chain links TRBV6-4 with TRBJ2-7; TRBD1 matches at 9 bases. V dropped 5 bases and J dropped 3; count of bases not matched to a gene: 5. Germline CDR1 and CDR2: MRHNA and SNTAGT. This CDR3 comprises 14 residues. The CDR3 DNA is TGTGCCAGCAGTCGGGGACAGGGTTACTACGAGCAGTACTTC. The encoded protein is CASSRGQGYYEQYF.

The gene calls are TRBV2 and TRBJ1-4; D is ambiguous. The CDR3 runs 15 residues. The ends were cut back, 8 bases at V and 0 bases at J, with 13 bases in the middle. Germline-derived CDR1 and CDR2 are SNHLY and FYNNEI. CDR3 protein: CASYEYRATNEKLFF. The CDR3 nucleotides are TGTGCCAGCTACGAATACAGAGCAACTAATGAAAAACTGTTTTTT. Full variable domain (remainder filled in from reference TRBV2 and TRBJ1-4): EPEVTQTPSHQVTQMGQEVILRCVPISNHLYFYWYRQILGQKVEFLVSFYNNEISEKSEIFDDQFSVERPDGSNFTLKIRSTKLEDSAMYFCASYEYRATNEKLFFGSGTQLSVL.

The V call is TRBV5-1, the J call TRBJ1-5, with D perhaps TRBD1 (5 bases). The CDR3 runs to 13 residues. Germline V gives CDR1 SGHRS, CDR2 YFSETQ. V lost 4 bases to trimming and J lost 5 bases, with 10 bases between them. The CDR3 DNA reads TGCGCCAGCAGCCCGGGGACGGATCAGCCCCAGCATTTT. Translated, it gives CASSPGTDQPQHF.